These T cell receptor beta chains were read from a single sample in a study of T-cell memory formation after mild COVID-19. MiXCR, applied by TCRdb to the 5' RACE reads, yields one record per CDR3 protein. The table records some 490,000 distinct CDR3 sequences, over 15% of them present only once. Sequenced material: PBMCs or a T cell subset sorted from them (not recorded which). These receptors were collected from an adult woman who had mild COVID-19 (a few samples of this study predate the infection). Cell type and time point are not known. The CDR3 runs from the conserved cysteine through the conserved F or W. A D gene is named only where the DNA matches it firmly. Not every row has a clone size; where given, it reads once, few, many or a size class.

TRBV5-1	TRBD1	TRBJ2-7	.	TGCGCCAGCAGCTTGTACCAGGGGGCGTACGAGCAGTACTTC	CASSLYQGAYEQYF
TRBV11-2	.	TRBJ2-2	.	TGTGCCAGCAGCCAACAGGGCACCGGGGAGCTGTTTTTT	CASSQQGTGELFF
TRBV11-2	TRBD2	TRBJ2-1	few	TGTGCCAGCAGCATAACTAGCGGGAGTCGAAATGAGCAGTTCTTC	CASSITSGSRNEQFF
TRBV7-9	.	TRBJ1-4	.	TGTGCCAGCAGCCGCACAGGGTCTTCCGAAAAACTGTTTTTT	CASSRTGSSEKLFF
TRBV5-1	TRBD1	TRBJ2-1	few	TGCGCCAGCAACCCCGGACAGGGTAATGAGCAGTTCTTC	CASNPGQGNEQFF
TRBV20-1	.	TRBJ1-5	.	TGCAGTGCTAGAGACCATAGCAATCAGCCCCAGCATTTT	CSARDHSNQPQHF
TRBV14	.	TRBJ2-1	once	TGTGCCAGCAGCAATTGGCCGGGGAACAATGAGCAGTTCTTC	CASSNWPGNNEQFF
TRBV11-2	.	TRBJ2-1	many	TGTGCCAGCAGTCTAGGCCGGGCCGATTATCATGAGCAGTTCTTC	CASSLGRADYHEQFF
TRBV27	.	TRBJ2-2	.	TGTGCCAGCAGCCGAATACCGGGCTCCGGGGAGCTGTTTTTT	CASSRIPGSGELFF
TRBV6-6	TRBD2	TRBJ2-1	.	TGTGCCAGCGGGAGGGCCTACAATGAGCAGTTCTTC	CASGRAYNEQFF
TRBV4-1	TRBD1	TRBJ2-2	few	TGCGCCAGCAGCCACCTTTCGACAGGGGCCACCGGGGAGCTGTTTTTT	CASSHLSTGATGELFF
TRBV7-9	.	TRBJ2-2	few	TGTGCCAGCAGCTGGGACGTTAACACCGGGGAGCTGTTTTTT	CASSWDVNTGELFF
TRBV7-2	TRBD1	TRBJ1-2	.	TGTGCCAGCAGCATAAACCCATCCACAGGGGATGGCTACACCTTC	CASSINPSTGDGYTF
TRBV6-4	TRBD1	TRBJ2-3	few	TGTGCCAGCAGTGACTCTTCAGGGGGCATAGATACGCAGTATTTT	CASSDSSGGIDTQYF
TRBV7-2	TRBD2	TRBJ2-7	.	TGTGCCAGCAGCCTCGGTGGGACTAGCGGGAGATACGAGCAGTACTTC	CASSLGGTSGRYEQYF
TRBV12-3/TRBV12-4	.	TRBJ2-2	few	TGTGCCAGCACCCCCTATGGGGTGCCCGGGGAGCTGTTTTTT	CASTPYGVPGELFF
TRBV7-9	TRBD1	TRBJ2-1	.	TGTGCCAGCAGCTTAGCCCAGACAGGGCTCTACAATGAGCAGTTCTTC	CASSLAQTGLYNEQFF
TRBV7-9	TRBD2	TRBJ2-3	.	TGTGCCAGCAGCTCCGCTAGCGGGGGGGCCCCAGATACGCAGTATTTT	CASSSASGGAPDTQYF
TRBV5-6	TRBD1	TRBJ1-1	.	TGTGCCAGCAGCTTGGCTGGGACAGCGTCTGAAGCTTTCTTT	CASSLAGTASEAFF
TRBV19	.	TRBJ2-2	.	TGTGCCAGTAGTATAGGACTCAACACCGGGGAGCTGTTTTTT	CASSIGLNTGELFF
TRBV5-1	.	TRBJ2-7	few	TGCGCCAGCAGCTTGGATGGGATTAGGGGCGAGCAGTACTTC	CASSLDGIRGEQYF
TRBV5-4	.	TRBJ2-3	.	TGTGCCAGCAGCTTGGCGGCTTTAAACCTAGATACGCAGTATTTT	CASSLAALNLDTQYF
TRBV3-1	.	TRBJ2-2	.	TGTGCCAGCAGCCAAGAAGGGGTAGGATCGGCGAACACCGGGGAGCTGTTTTTT	CASSQEGVGSANTGELFF
TRBV3-1	.	TRBJ1-2	few	TGTGCCAGCAGCCAACGAGGGATCGTAAACTATGGCTACACCTTC	CASSQRGIVNYGYTF
TRBV20-1	.	TRBJ1-5	.	TGCAGTGCTAGTCGACTCAATAGCAATCAGCCCCAGCATTTT	CSASRLNSNQPQHF
TRBV3-1	.	TRBJ2-1	few	TGTGCCAGCAGCCAAGGATCAGGGCTCGGTGGCAATGAGCAGTTCTTC	CASSQGSGLGGNEQFF
TRBV5-1	.	TRBJ2-5	few	TGCGCCAGCAGCTTGGCCGGGCAGCCTCAAGAGACCCAGTACTTC	CASSLAGQPQETQYF
TRBV20-1	.	TRBJ1-2	few	TGCAGTGCTAGGCGACAGGAATTCTATGGCTACACCTTC	CSARRQEFYGYTF
TRBV7-3	.	TRBJ2-6	many	TGTGCCAGCACCCGGGAATCTGGGGCCAACGTCCTGACTTTC	CASTRESGANVLTF
TRBV7-8	TRBD2	TRBJ2-6	.	TGTGCCAGCAACCAGCTAGCGGGACGCTCTGGGGCCAACGTCCTGACTTTC	CASNQLAGRSGANVLTF
TRBV9	.	TRBJ2-7	.	TGTGCCAGCAGCGTAGGGCCAGGGGAAGAGAACGAGCAGTACTTC	CASSVGPGEENEQYF
TRBV18	TRBD2	TRBJ2-2	.	TGTGCCAGCTCACGAGGCGGGACTAGCAGAAACACCGGGGAGCTGTTTTTT	CASSRGGTSRNTGELFF
TRBV2	.	TRBJ2-7	.	TGTGCCAGCAGCCTAACCAGAGACCTCTACGAGCAGTACTTC	CASSLTRDLYEQYF
TRBV20-1	.	TRBJ1-5	once	TGCAGTGCTAGAGGCCCCGGGGTTCAGCCCCAGCATTTT	CSARGPGVQPQHF
TRBV5-5	.	TRBJ2-3	.	TGTGCCAGCAGACCAGGGGATTCCACAGATACGCAGTATTTT	CASRPGDSTDTQYF
TRBV29-1	TRBD1	TRBJ2-3	few	TGCAGCGTTGAGCGCACAGGGGGCACAGATACGCAGTATTTT	CSVERTGGTDTQYF
TRBV6-5	TRBD2	TRBJ2-2	few	TGTGCCAGCAGTTACTTGGGACTAGCGGACACCGGGGAGCTGTTTTTT	CASSYLGLADTGELFF
TRBV24-1	.	TRBJ2-1	few	TGTGCCACCAGTGATCCGCGAGGCTATGAGCAGTTCTTC	CATSDPRGYEQFF
TRBV30	.	TRBJ1-6	.	TGTGCCTGGGCCCTTGGGGGCATTGATTCACCCCTCCACTTT	CAWALGGIDSPLHF
TRBV7-8	.	TRBJ2-6	few	TGTGCCAGCAGCGGGAAGGTCTCTGGGGCCAACGTCCTGACTTTC	CASSGKVSGANVLTF
TRBV6-2/TRBV6-3	.	TRBJ1-1	.	TGTGCCAGCAGAGGCAGGGTCTGGATGAACACTGAAGCTTTCTTT	CASRGRVWMNTEAFF
TRBV5-1	.	TRBJ2-5	many	TGCGCCAGCAGCTTTATGGTCCAAGAGACCCAGTACTTC	CASSFMVQETQYF
TRBV2	.	TRBJ2-3	.	TGTGCCAGCAGAGAGGTCCGCGGGGCAGATACGCAGTATTTT	CASREVRGADTQYF
TRBV24-1	.	TRBJ1-2	few	TGTGCCACCAGTGATTCAAACCGGGACTATTGGATCTATGGCCACACCTTC	CATSDSNRDYWIYGHTF
TRBV6-5	TRBD1	TRBJ1-1	.	TGTGCCAGCAGTTACCGACCGACAGGGGGTAACACTGAAGCTTTCTTT	CASSYRPTGGNTEAFF
TRBV3-1	.	TRBJ1-1	many	TGTGCCAGCAGTCCAACCCGCAGGGGCCGGGGCACTGAAGCTTTCTTT	CASSPTRRGRGTEAFF
TRBV5-5	.	TRBJ2-1	few	TGTGCCAGCAGCTGGAGGGGGAAACTCGTGACGGATGAGCAGTTCTTC	CASSWRGKLVTDEQFF
TRBV24-1	TRBD2	TRBJ2-3	many	TGTGCCACCAGTGGTACCGGGACTAGCGGCCCCGTGCGCACAGATACGCAGTATTTT	CATSGTGTSGPVRTDTQYF
TRBV6-5	TRBD1	TRBJ2-7	.	TGTGCCAGTGGGACAGGGGTTACCTACGAGCAGTACTTC	CASGTGVTYEQYF
TRBV15	.	TRBJ1-1	few	TGTGCCACCAGCAGGACAAGGAACACTGAAGCTTTCTTT	CATSRTRNTEAFF
TRBV19	.	TRBJ2-5	many	TGTGCCAGTAGTAGATCCTTTCAAGAGACCCAGTACTTC	CASSRSFQETQYF
TRBV5-6	TRBD2	TRBJ2-2	few	TGTGCCAGCAGCTTATTTGTTAGCGGGTACACCGGGGAGCTGTTTTTT	CASSLFVSGYTGELFF
TRBV2	TRBD2	TRBJ2-1	few	TGTGCCAGCAGTGCCCCCGGGACTAGCAAGGGGGAGCAGTTCTTC	CASSAPGTSKGEQFF
TRBV11-2	TRBD2	TRBJ2-3	.	TGTGCCAGTCAGATCTTTAGCGGGAGAAAAACAGATACGCAGTATTTT	CASQIFSGRKTDTQYF
TRBV6-1	.	TRBJ1-2	.	TGTGCCAGCAGTGCGAGGACTCCTCCTTATGGCTACACCTTC	CASSARTPPYGYTF